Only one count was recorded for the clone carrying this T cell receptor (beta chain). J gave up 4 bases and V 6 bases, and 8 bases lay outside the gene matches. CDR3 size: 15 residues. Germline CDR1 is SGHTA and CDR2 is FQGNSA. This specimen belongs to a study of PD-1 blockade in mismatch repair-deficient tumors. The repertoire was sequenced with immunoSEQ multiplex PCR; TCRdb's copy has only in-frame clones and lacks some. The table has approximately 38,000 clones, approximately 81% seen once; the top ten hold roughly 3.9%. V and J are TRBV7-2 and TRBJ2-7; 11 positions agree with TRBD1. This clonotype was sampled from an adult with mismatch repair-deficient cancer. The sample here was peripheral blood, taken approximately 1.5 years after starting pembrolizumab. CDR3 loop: CASSRTGGDHYEQYF. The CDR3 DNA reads TGTGCCAGCAGTCGGACAGGGGGCGATCATTACGAGCAGTACTTC.